A single sample is the source of the 18 T cell receptor beta chains below, sequenced in a study of T-cell reconstitution after alpha-beta-depleted transplantation in children. Preparation of the TCRbeta library was carried out with unique molecular identifiers. TCRdb re-called the PCR reads with MiXCR, one entry per CDR3 protein. The sample contains approximately 350,000 distinct CDR3 sequences, 13% of which appear only once. Source: PBMCs, taken from the stem cell graft. These receptors were collected from a human donor who donated a stem cell graft to a child with Fanconi anemia.

The rearrangement links TRBV7-9 to TRBJ1-2, with no clear D. This CDR3 is built from 14 residues. V was cut by 0 bases and J by 6 bases, with 11 bases left in between. The germline V gene encodes CDR1 SEHNR and CDR2 FQNEAQ (reference sequence). The chain's CDR3 is CASSLAHGLHGYTF. The CDR3, as DNA: TGTGCCAGCAGCTTAGCGCACGGGTTACATGGCTACACCTTC.

The sample holds many counts of this clonotype. V usage is TRBV10-1 and J usage is TRBJ2-2, with TRBD1 as a possible D gene (5 bases). V lost 5 bases and J lost 5, with 9 bases in between. CDR1 WNHNN and CDR2 SYGVQD come from the germline V gene (reference sequence). This CDR3 region has 13 residues. The CDR3 DNA reads TGCGCCAGCAGTCTATCAGGGACCGGGGAGCTGTTTTTT. Its translation is CASSLSGTGELFF.

The gene calls are TRBV14 and TRBJ2-3; no definite D call. Per the germline V gene, CDR1 is SGHDN and CDR2 is FVKESK. CDR3 length: 17 amino acids. Trimming stripped 1 base from V and 2 bases from J, with 16 bases between. The DNA of the CDR3 is TGTGCCAGCAGCCAAGTCTGGGCCCCAGATTACACAGATACGCAGTATTTT. This encodes CASSQVWAPDYTDTQYF.

The chain has TRBV24-1 and TRBJ2-5; D not certain. V lost 4 bases, J lost 7 bases, and 6 bases lay in between. Germline V gene lookup returns CDR1 KGHDR and CDR2 SFDVKD. There are 11 residues in the CDR3. The CDR3 DNA sequence: TGTGCCACCAGTGACGCTGCGACCCAGTACTTC. Its translation: CATSDAATQYF.

This clonotype showed up just a few times. The V gene is TRBV18, the J gene TRBJ2-5, with D possibly TRBD2 on 5 matching bases. V was cut by 3 bases and J by 4 bases, with 9 bases left in between. Germline CDR1 KGHSH, CDR2 LQKENI. This CDR3 is 13 amino acids long. This CDR3 reads CASSPEATETQYF. The DNA for the CDR3 is TGTGCCAGCTCACCGGAGGCCACAGAGACCCAGTACTTC.

This clonotype showed up just a few times. This chain uses TRBV29-1 with TRBJ1-2; D possibly corresponds to TRBD1 (5 bases). This CDR3 is 13 amino acids long. Germline CDR1 reads SQVTM; CDR2 reads ANQGSEA. V lost 0 bases and J 6 bases, leaving 11 bases between the germline ends. CDR3 in DNA: TGCAGCGTTGAAGAGTGGAGGGGAGATGGCTACACCTTC. This codes for CSVEEWRGDGYTF.

V is TRBV20-1 and J is TRBJ2-3, with 9 bases identical to TRBD2. There are 15 residues in the CDR3. V was pared by 3 bases and J by 2 bases, with 6 bases of the junction left unmatched. Germline loops: CDR1 DFQATT, CDR2 SNEGSKA (reference sequence). CDR3 coding DNA: TGCAGTGCTAGCTCAGCGGGGGGCCTCACAGATACGCAGTATTTT. The encoded protein is CSASSAGGLTDTQYF.

This chain joins TRBV7-6 and TRBJ2-3; 7 bases fit TRBD2. The V gene's germline CDR1 is SGHVS and CDR2 FNYEAQ. This CDR3 is 15 amino acids long. V dropped 4 bases and J dropped 4; count of bases not matched to a gene: 8. CDR3 sequence: CASSSQVLAADTQYF. The CDR3 region has the DNA TGTGCCAGCAGCTCCCAGGTGCTAGCGGCAGATACGCAGTATTTT.

The chain carries TRBV20-1 and TRBJ1-5, with a possible D match to TRBD1 (5 bases). From germline, CDR1 is DFQATT and CDR2 SNEGSKA (reference sequence). Trimming took off 0 bases at V and 7 bases at J, with 16 bases between the two ends. The CDR3 consists of 15 residues. CDR3 in amino acids: CSARDYGREGQPQHF. DNA for the CDR3: TGCAGTGCTAGAGATTATGGCAGGGAGGGACAGCCCCAGCATTTT.

There are many counts of this clonotype. The chain combines TRBV6-5 with TRBJ2-7; 10 bases are a match to TRBD2. The V segment lost 4 bases and the J segment 4 bases; nucleotides outside the gene matches: 10. CDR1 and CDR2 from the germline V gene are MNHEY and SVGAGI. The CDR3 covers 16 residues. CDR3 residues: CASSSPLAGRRYEQYF. CDR3 DNA sequence: TGTGCCAGCAGTTCCCCACTAGCGGGGCGACGTTACGAGCAGTACTTC.

This clonotype was recorded a few times. J is TRBJ2-1 and V is TRBV7-2, with D perhaps given as TRBD1 or TRBD2 (5 bases each). The germline CDR1 and CDR2 sequences are SGHTA and FQGNSA. The CDR3 loop spans 16 amino acids. V shed 7 bases and J shed 4 bases, with 20 bases lying between them. CDR3 in DNA: TGTGCCAGCACACGGGACCTCTTAGGAGGTTACAATGAGCAGTTCTTC. Residues: CASTRDLLGGYNEQFF.

Many counts were recorded for this clonotype. This chain connects TRBV5-5 to TRBJ1-3; D is perhaps TRBD1 (5 bases). Between the trimmed V and J ends, which lost 2 bases and 2 bases, there was a span of 8 bases. This CDR3 contains 14 residues. Germline V gene lookup returns CDR1 SGHKS and CDR2 YYEKEE (reference sequence). The chain's CDR3 is CASSFSRAGNTIYF. The CDR3 DNA follows: TGTGCCAGCAGCTTTTCCAGGGCTGGAAACACCATATATTTT.

This clonotype was seen more than once but under ten times. CDR3 DNA sequence: TGTGCCAGCAGGCTCAGGGTAGGAGAGCAGTACTTC. It translates to CASRLRVGEQYF. The chain uses TRBV27 and TRBJ2-7, with a tentative D call TRBD1 (5 bases). Germline V gene lookup returns CDR1 MNHEY and CDR2 SMNVEV (reference sequence). V dropped 6 bases and J dropped 7 bases, with 13 bases sitting between them. The CDR3 sequence is 12 residues long.

A few counts support this clonotype. This chain joins TRBV7-2 and TRBJ1-1, with D perhaps matching TRBD1 (6 bases). The CDR3 is 13 amino acids. V lost 5 bases to trimming and J lost 8 bases, with 15 bases between them. Germline CDR1 reads SGHTA; CDR2 reads FQGNSA. The CDR3 loop is CASSPGQGREAFF. As DNA, the CDR3 is TGTGCCAGCAGCCCCGGGCAGGGGAGGGAAGCTTTCTTT.

This clonotype was seen ten or more times. This chain joins TRBV7-2 and TRBJ2-3; 11 bases fit TRBD2. Germline CDR1 is SGHTA and CDR2 is FQGNSA. Trimming at V came to 2 bases and at J to 0 bases, leaving 1 base not matched to a gene. The CDR3 has 16 residues. The CDR3: CASSLRLAGSTDTQYF. In DNA form, the CDR3 reads TGTGCCAGCAGCTTACGACTAGCGGGGAGCACAGATACGCAGTATTTT.

The CDR3 coding sequence is TGCGCCAGCAGCCAAGATTTCGCGACCACAGATACGCAGTATTTT. Protein product: CASSQDFATTDTQYF. The chain links TRBV4-3 to TRBJ2-3; D not certain. Between the trimmed V and J ends, which lost 0 bases and 2 bases, there was a span of 9 bases. Germline V CDR1 and CDR2: LGHNA, YSLEER. This CDR3 is 15 amino acids long.

The chain couples TRBV19 to TRBJ1-2; D remains unclear. The germline V gene encodes CDR1 LNHDA and CDR2 SQIVND (reference sequence). This CDR3 region has 12 residues. V lost 0 bases to trimming and J lost 13 bases, with 12 bases between them. The CDR3 loop reads CASSIDLGYRTF. The DNA for the CDR3 is TGTGCCAGTAGTATAGATCTAGGATATCGCACCTTC. Combining the CDR3 with reference TRBV19 and TRBJ1-2 gives the whole variable domain DGGITQSPKYLFRKEGQNVTLSCEQNLNHDAMYWYRQDPGQGLRLIYYSQIVNDFQKGDIAEGYSVSREKKESFPLTVTSAQKNPTAFYLCASSIDLGYRTFGSGTRLTVV.

This clonotype turned up a few times. The J gene is TRBJ2-1, the V gene TRBV20-1; D may correspond to TRBD1 or TRBD2 (5 bases each). Germline CDR1 DFQATT, CDR2 SNEGSKA (reference sequence). CDR3 length: 16 amino acids. Trimming took 3 bases from V and 2 from J, leaving 17 bases between them. The chain's CDR3 is CSASLPGSLTYNEQFF. Written as DNA, the CDR3 is TGCAGTGCTAGTTTACCAGGGAGTCTAACCTACAATGAGCAGTTCTTC.